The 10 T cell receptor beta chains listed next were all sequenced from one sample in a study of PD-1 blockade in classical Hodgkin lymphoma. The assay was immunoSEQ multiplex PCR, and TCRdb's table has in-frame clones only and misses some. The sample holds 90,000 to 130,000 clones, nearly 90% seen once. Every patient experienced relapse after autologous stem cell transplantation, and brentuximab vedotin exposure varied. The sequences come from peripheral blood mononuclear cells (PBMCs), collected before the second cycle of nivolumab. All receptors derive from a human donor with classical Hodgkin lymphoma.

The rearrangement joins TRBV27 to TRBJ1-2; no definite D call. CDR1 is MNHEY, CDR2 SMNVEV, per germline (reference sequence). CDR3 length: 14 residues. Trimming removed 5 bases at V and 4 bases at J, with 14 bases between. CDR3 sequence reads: CASSPSHYFYGYTF. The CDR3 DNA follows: TGTGCCAGCAGTCCCTCACATTATTTCTATGGCTACACCTTC.

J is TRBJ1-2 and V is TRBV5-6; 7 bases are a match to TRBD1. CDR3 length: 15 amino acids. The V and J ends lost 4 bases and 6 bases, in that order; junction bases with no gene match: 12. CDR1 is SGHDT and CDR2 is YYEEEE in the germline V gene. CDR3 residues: CASSPGGFGDHGYTF. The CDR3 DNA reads TGTGCCAGCAGCCCAGGGGGGTTCGGGGACCATGGCTACACCTTC. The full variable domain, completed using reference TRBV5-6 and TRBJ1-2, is DAGVTQSPTHLIKTRGQQVTLRCSPKSGHDTVSWYQQALGQGPQFIFQYYEEEERQRGNFPDRFSGHQFPNYSSELNVNALLLGDSALYLCASSPGGFGDHGYTFGSGTRLTVV.

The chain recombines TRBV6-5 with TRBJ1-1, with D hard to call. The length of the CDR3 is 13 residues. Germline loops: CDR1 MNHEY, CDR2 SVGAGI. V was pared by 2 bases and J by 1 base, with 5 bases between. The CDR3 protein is CASSYERNTEAFF. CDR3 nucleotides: TGTGCCAGCAGTTACGAGAGGAACACTGAAGCTTTCTTT.

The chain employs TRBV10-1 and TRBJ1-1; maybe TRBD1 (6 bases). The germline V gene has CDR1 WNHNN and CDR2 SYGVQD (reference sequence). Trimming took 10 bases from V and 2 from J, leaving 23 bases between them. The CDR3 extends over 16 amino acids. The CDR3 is CANRHRVIDPNTEAFF. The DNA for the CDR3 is TGCGCCAACCGGCACAGGGTAATCGACCCCAACACTGAAGCTTTCTTT.

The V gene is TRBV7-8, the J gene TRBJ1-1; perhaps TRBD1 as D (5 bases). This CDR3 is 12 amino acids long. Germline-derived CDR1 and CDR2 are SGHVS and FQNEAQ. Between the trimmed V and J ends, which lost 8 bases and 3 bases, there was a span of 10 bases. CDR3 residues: CASRRGDTEAFF. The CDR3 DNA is TGTGCCAGCCGGCGGGGGGACACTGAAGCTTTCTTT.

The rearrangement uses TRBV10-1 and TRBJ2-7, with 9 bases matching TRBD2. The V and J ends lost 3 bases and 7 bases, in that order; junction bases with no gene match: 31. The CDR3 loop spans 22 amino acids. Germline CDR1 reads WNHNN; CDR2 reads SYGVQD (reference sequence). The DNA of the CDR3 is TGCGCCAGCAGTGATTTCGGCGGGCTAGCGGGACATCAAGCCACCCCCCTTGGAGAGCAGTACTTC. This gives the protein CASSDFGGLAGHQATPLGEQYF.

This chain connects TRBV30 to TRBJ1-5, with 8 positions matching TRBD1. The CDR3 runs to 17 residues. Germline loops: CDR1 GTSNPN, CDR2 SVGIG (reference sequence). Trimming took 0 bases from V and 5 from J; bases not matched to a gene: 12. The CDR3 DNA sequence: TGTGCCTGGAGTGTACGATCGACAGGGGCTCGGGATCAGCCCCAGCATTTT. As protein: CAWSVRSTGARDQPQHF.

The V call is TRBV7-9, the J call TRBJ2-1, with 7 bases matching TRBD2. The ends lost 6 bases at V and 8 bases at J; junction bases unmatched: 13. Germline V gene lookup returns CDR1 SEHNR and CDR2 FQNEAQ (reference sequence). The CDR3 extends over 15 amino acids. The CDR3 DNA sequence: TGTGCCAGCAGTCCCGACCGGGACTACGGGGATGAGCAGTTCTTC. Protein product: CASSPDRDYGDEQFF.

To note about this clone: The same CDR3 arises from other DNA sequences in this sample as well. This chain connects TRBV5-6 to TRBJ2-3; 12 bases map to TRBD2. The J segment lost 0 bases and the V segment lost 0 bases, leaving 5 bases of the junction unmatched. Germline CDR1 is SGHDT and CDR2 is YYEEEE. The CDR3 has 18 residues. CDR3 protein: CASSLGPGLAGSTDTQYF. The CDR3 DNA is TGTGCCAGCAGCTTGGGACCGGGACTAGCGGGTAGCACAGATACGCAGTATTTT.

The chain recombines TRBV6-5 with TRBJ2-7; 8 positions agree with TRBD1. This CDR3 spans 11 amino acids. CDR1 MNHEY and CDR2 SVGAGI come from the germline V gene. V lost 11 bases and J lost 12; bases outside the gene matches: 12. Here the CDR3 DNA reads TGTGCCTGTCAGGGGGCGAGCCGATGGTACTTC. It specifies CACQGASRWYF.